A single count supports the clone carrying this T cell receptor beta chain. This record comes from a study of control samples from healthy donors and cancer patients. The trim removed 2 bases at V and 4 bases at J, leaving 11 bases unmatched. The CDR3 runs to 17 residues. The germline V gene has CDR1 KGHSH and CDR2 LQKENI. The table came from immunoSEQ multiplex PCR; TCRdb's copy has only in-frame clones and leaves some out. In the table there are roughly 90,000 clones, around 90% of which are singletons. The genes are TRBV18 and TRBJ2-3; 8 nucleotides line up with TRBD2. Sequenced sample: PBMCs. This receptor was obtained from a woman aged 45-59 years with colorectal cancer. The CDR3 nucleotides read TGTGCCAGCTCACCAAATTCCGGGGGGGCCCTCGCAGATACGCAGTATTTT. Translated, it gives CASSPNSGGALADTQYF. Variable domain in full (rest from reference TRBV18 and TRBJ2-3): NAGVMQNPRHLVRRRGQEARLRCSPMKGHSHVYWYRQLPEEGLKFMVYLQKENIIDESGMPKERFSAEFPKEGPSILRIQQVVRGDSAAYFCASSPNSGGALADTQYFGPGTRLTVL.